This T cell receptor (beta chain) is from a study of beta chain features in type 1 diabetes (dated by TCRdb to about 2018). About the study as a whole: Mean age, gender distribution, total cell number and subset yield were not different between patients and healthy donors. The study compared TCRB repertoires of sorted circulating CD4+ T cell subsets between recently diagnosed type 1 diabetes patients and matched healthy donors. Whereas all 28 donors provided naive and central memory subsets, regulatory and stem cell-like memory subsets were isolated from just 8 patients and about eight healthy donors. Across all samples, about 110 million sorted cells were examined, and cell number per subset correlated strongly with RNA yield.

The entire isolated RNA was reverse transcribed using the High Capacity cDNA Reverse Transcription Kit, and thus expressed TCRB transcripts were sequenced. Deep immunoSEQ sequencing was applied to naive, central memory and regulatory T cell samples, giving an average of about 3.6 million total reads per sample. After sorted cells were lysed in RLT buffer, RNA was extracted with DNase-treated RNeasy Micro or Mini kits, with the choice depending on cell number. To prevent cross-contamination, every cell subset was processed on its own, while patient and healthy donor samples were processed together. Using the immunoSEQ multiplex PCR, TCRB sequences were amplified from cDNA into 87-bp fragments spanning the CDR3 region. Amplicons were sequenced on the Illumina HiSeq platform. The published analysis was carried out like this. PCR bias was computationally corrected using synthetic template baselines, reads within Hamming distance 2 were collapsed, and singletons that could not be merged were discarded. Reads were aligned against IMGT so that V, D and J genes, CDR3 length and insertions or deletions at six rearrangement sites could be assigned. Within each subset, clonotype counts were normalized to sorted cell number, and only after that were true diversity and Gini coefficients computed with the tcR R package. The overlap coefficient, calculated on TCRB nucleotide sequences, was used to measure repertoire sharing. In TCRdb, the immuneACCESS table is reduced to in-frame sequences with V and J assigned. These tables do not hold every clone; where another copy was compared, an unresolved V gene accounts for under half, and the others remain unexplained. That table supplies the V and J calls and clone size; D and trimming were determined from the DNA. This sample is represented by hundreds of thousands of clones; about 14% of them were singletons. The ten most abundant clones make up more than 6.5% of the sample.

From each donor, a single peripheral blood sample of 95 to 150 mL on average was drawn into heparinised tubes. A BD FACSAria II and a panel including CD45RO, CCR7, CD25, CD127, CD95 and CD27 were used to sort naive, central memory, regulatory and stem cell-like memory CD4+ T cells. All sorted populations exceeded 95% purity. PBMCs were isolated immediately by Lymphoprep density gradient centrifugation and stained directly without culture. So that batch effects would be minimized, each experiment stained and sorted samples in pairs, pairing one healthy donor with one patient. The germline V gene supplies CDR1 SNHLY and CDR2 FYNNEI. At the junction V is shortened by 2 bases and J by 2 bases; bases outside the gene matches: 2. The CDR3 covers 15 residues, taking in both the cysteine and the phenylalanine. The entry retains the CDR3 DNA only, 45 bases that are in frame from base 1. Details on this clone: Its antigen is currently not known. It has no much larger one-base neighbor in the sample; base qualities were not kept.

Study-level results and caveats: Because cDNA rather than genomic DNA was sequenced, highly expressing activated cells could have been over-represented, although no difference in activation and CD3 levels was found between groups. Fewer insertions and more nucleotide deletions at VDJ recombination sites were observed in patients with type 1 diabetes, implying thymic rearrangement abnormalities. Because the HLA sub-analyses included only small numbers of individuals, any influence of HLA type on TCRB rearrangement was left unresolved. In all four CD4+ subsets, TCRB CDR3 length was moderately but significantly shorter in type 1 diabetes patients. PCR might favor shorter templates, but patient and control samples were amplified and corrected together, so any skew would affect both groups equally. Naive, central memory and regulatory TCRB repertoires appeared to be more similar among patients than among healthy donors.

The sequence was collected from a man aged 30 to 39 in good health. The chain is assembled from TRBV2 and TRBJ1-5; 8 middle bases align to TRBD1. Sequenced: central memory CD4+ T cells from blood. The CDR3 is CASSEQGAGNQPQHF. The bases read TGTGCCAGCAGTGAACAGGGGGCGGGCAATCAGCCCCAGCATTTT.